The 22 T cell receptor beta chains below come from one sample, sequenced in a study of neurological immune-mediated disorders. Each CDR3 protein gets one entry after TCRdb re-called the 5' RACE reads with MiXCR. The sample records tens of thousands of distinct CDR3 sequences, about 6% being singletons. Sequencing was done on a sample of CD4+ T cells from blood. Receptor source: a woman in her 40s in good health.

This clonotype was picked up many times. The chain carries TRBV11-2 and TRBJ2-7, with a weak D call TRBD2 (6 bases). V was trimmed by 4 bases and J by 11 bases, leaving 24 bases between them. The CDR3 runs to 15 residues. Per germline, CDR1 SGHAT and CDR2 FQNNGV. CDR3 protein: CASSWNRDSNLDEYF. Written as DNA, the CDR3 is TGTGCCAGCAGCTGGAATCGGGACTCTAATTTGGATGAGTACTTC. Combining the CDR3 with reference TRBV11-2 and TRBJ2-7 gives the whole variable domain EAGVAQSPRYKIIEKRQSVAFWCNPISGHATLYWYQQILGQGPKLLIQFQNNGVVDDSQLPKDRFSAERLKGVDSTLKIQPAKLEDSAVYLCASSWNRDSNLDEYFGPGTRLTVT.

This clonotype occurred many times. The chain has TRBV28 and TRBJ1-5, with D hard to call. Trimming shortened V by 6 bases and J by 6 bases, and 6 bases separated the two germline ends. This CDR3 contains 11 residues. The germline V gene has CDR1 MDHEN and CDR2 SYDVKM. CDR3 bases: TGTGCCAGCAGGGGGTTTCAGCCCCAGCATTTT. This translates into CASRGFQPQHF.

This clonotype was seen many times. This chain joins TRBV20-1 and TRBJ2-1, with 10 bases that match TRBD2. CDR3 size: 17 residues. Germline trimming cut 0 bases from V and 2 bases from J; bases unmatched to any gene: 7. CDR1 is DFQATT and CDR2 is SNEGSKA in the germline V gene (reference sequence). The chain's CDR3 is CSARDFQLAGTYNEQFF. The CDR3 nucleotides read TGCAGTGCTAGAGATTTTCAACTAGCGGGAACCTACAATGAGCAGTTCTTC.

This clonotype was picked up many times. The chain combines TRBV5-1 with TRBJ2-5, with D perhaps matching TRBD1 or TRBD2 (6 bases each). The V gene's germline CDR1 is SGHRS and CDR2 YFSETQ. V was clipped by 0 bases and J by 3 bases, with 21 bases between them. The CDR3 has 18 residues. The CDR3 region is CASSLGVVGGGLEETQYF. In nucleotides, the CDR3 is TGCGCCAGCAGCTTGGGAGTTGTCGGGGGCGGATTGGAAGAGACCCAGTACTTC.

This clonotype was picked up many times. This rearrangement joins TRBV5-1 to TRBJ2-1; unclear D gene. CDR1 and CDR2 from the germline V gene are SGHRS and YFSETQ. Deletions cut 4 bases from V and 0 bases from J, with 11 bases between. The CDR3 consists of 15 residues. CDR3 nucleotide sequence: TGCGCCAGCAGCGGGGAATTAAGCTCCTACAATGAGCAGTTCTTC. This sequence encodes CASSGELSSYNEQFF. Together with reference TRBV5-1 and TRBJ2-1, the CDR3 gives the full variable domain: KAGVTQTPRYLIKTRGQQVTLSCSPISGHRSVSWYQQTPGQGLQFLFEYFSETQRNKGNFPGRFSGRQFSNSRSEMNVSTLELGDSALYLCASSGELSSYNEQFFGPGTRLTVL.

The table lists this clonotype with many counts. The chain links TRBV12-3 or TRBV12-4 to TRBJ1-2, with 8 bases that match TRBD1. The CDR3 runs to 13 residues. The junction had 7 bases not matched to a gene; V was cut back by 6 bases and J by 7 bases. The CDR3 reads CASSPDRVGGYTF. The CDR3 region has the DNA TGTGCCAGCAGCCCGGACAGGGTTGGTGGCTACACCTTC.

This clonotype was counted at least ten times. V and J are TRBV5-1 and TRBJ1-1, with D maybe TRBD1 (6 bases). The V end was cut by 3 bases, the J end by 4 bases, with 10 bases between. Germline V gene lookup returns CDR1 SGHRS and CDR2 YFSETQ. CDR3 length: 13 residues. The CDR3 is CASSSTGSTEAFF. The CDR3, as DNA: TGCGCCAGCAGCTCGACAGGTAGCACTGAAGCTTTCTTT.

Ten or more counts support this clonotype. V usage is TRBV6-2 or TRBV6-3 and J usage is TRBJ2-7; no clear D gene. CDR1 and CDR2 (germline): MNHEY, SVGEGT. The CDR3 is 12 amino acids. V was trimmed by 2 bases and J by 2 bases, leaving 4 bases between them. The CDR3, as DNA: TGTGCCAGCAGTTACGGGACCTACGAGCAGTACTTC. Translation gives CASSYGTYEQYF.

Ten or more counts support this clonotype. The V gene is TRBV12-3 or TRBV12-4, the J gene TRBJ1-1; the D is unclear. This CDR3 contains 15 residues. V lost 6 bases to trimming and J lost 4 bases, with 18 bases between them. CDR3 nucleotide sequence: TGTGCCAGCAGCAGTCTTAGCTCCTTGAGCACTGAAGCTTTCTTT. Translation gives CASSSLSSLSTEAFF.

This clonotype was seen only once. A much larger clone is a single base away; this may be a read error. This rearrangement joins TRBV27 to TRBJ2-2; 9 bases match TRBD2. Germline-derived CDR1 and CDR2 are MNHEY and SMNVEV (reference sequence). This CDR3 has 16 amino acids. The ends lost 9 bases at V and 3 bases at J; junction bases unmatched: 11. The chain's CDR3 is CARSPLAGVDTGELFF. The CDR3 bases are TGTGCCAGAAGCCCCTTAGCGGGAGTGGACACCGGGGAGCTGTTTTTT.

This clonotype appeared many times. This rearrangement joins TRBV2 to TRBJ2-2; the D call may be TRBD1 or TRBD2 (6 bases each). Trimming took off 7 bases at V and 4 bases at J, with 13 bases between the two ends. Germline CDR1 reads SNHLY; CDR2 reads FYNNEI. This CDR3 is 14 amino acids long. DNA of the CDR3: TGTGCCAGCAAGGAGGGGGAGGCCACCGGGGAGCTGTTTTTT. Translation gives CASKEGEATGELFF. Full variable domain (outside the CDR3, taken from reference TRBV2 and TRBJ2-2): EPEVTQTPSHQVTQMGQEVILRCVPISNHLYFYWYRQILGQKVEFLVSFYNNEISEKSEIFDDQFSVERPDGSNFTLKIRSTKLEDSAMYFCASKEGEATGELFFGEGSRLTVL.

In nucleotides, the CDR3 is TGTGCCAGCAGCCAACGAGGGGGTTCGGGCAATCAGCCCCAGCATTTT. Encoded protein: CASSQRGGSGNQPQHF. The chain is built from TRBV3-1 and TRBJ1-5; TRBD1 might be the D (6 bases). Germline CDR1 and CDR2: LGHDT and YNNKEL (reference sequence). The ends were cut back, 2 bases at V and 2 bases at J, with 13 bases in the middle. This CDR3 is built from 16 residues.

This clonotype came up many times. The V and J genes are TRBV15 and TRBJ1-6; D is perhaps TRBD1 (5 bases). The V and J ends lost 0 bases and 9 bases respectively, with 6 bases between them. CDR3 length: 13 amino acids. Germline V gene lookup returns CDR1 LNHNV and CDR2 YYDKDF (reference sequence). The CDR3 sequence: CATSRDRVSPLHF. The CDR3 nucleotides are TGTGCCACCAGCAGAGACAGGGTTTCACCCCTCCACTTT.

This clonotype occurred a few times. The chain couples TRBV19 to TRBJ2-2, with D hard to call. This CDR3 contains 14 residues. Germline values: CDR1 LNHDA, CDR2 SQIVND (reference sequence). V lost 3 bases to trimming and J lost 1 base, with 6 bases between them. CDR3 protein: CASSIRQNTGELFF. In nucleotides, the CDR3 is TGTGCCAGTAGTATTAGACAGAACACCGGGGAGCTGTTTTTT.

This clonotype was found many times. V usage is TRBV5-1 and J usage is TRBJ1-4; D remains ambiguous. V lost 5 bases and J 2 bases, leaving 10 bases between the germline ends. The CDR3 is 14 amino acids. Per the germline V gene, CDR1 is SGHRS and CDR2 is YFSETQ. The CDR3 is CASRNLWTNEKLFF. The DNA of the CDR3 is TGCGCCAGCAGAAATCTTTGGACTAATGAAAAACTGTTTTTT.

This clonotype was seen many times. The rearrangement links TRBV7-2 to TRBJ2-7, with TRBD2 matching 10 bases. Looked up from germline, CDR1 is SGHTA and CDR2 is FQGNSA. The trim removed 2 bases at V and 6 bases at J, leaving 4 bases unmatched. This CDR3 has 14 residues. The CDR3 loop is CASSLLAGASEQYF. CDR3 in DNA: TGTGCCAGCAGCTTACTAGCGGGAGCGAGCGAGCAGTACTTC.

The V and J genes are TRBV6-1 and TRBJ1-2; D is uncertain. With 6 bases removed from V and 4 bases from J, the gap between germline ends came to 12 bases. CDR1 MNHNS and CDR2 SASEGT come from the germline V gene. The CDR3 is made up of 13 amino acids. The CDR3 region is CASRTLDGYGYTF. The CDR3 DNA reads TGTGCCAGCAGAACCCTGGACGGCTATGGCTACACCTTC.

This clonotype was counted at least ten times. The J gene is TRBJ1-2, the V gene TRBV20-1, with 7 bases lining up with TRBD1. The germline gives CDR1 DFQATT, CDR2 SNEGSKA (reference sequence). The CDR3 extends over 14 amino acids. V shed 4 bases and J 1 base; nucleotides not matched to a gene: 6. Here the CDR3 DNA reads TGCAGTGCTATCAGGACAGGCCTTAACTATGGCTACACCTTC. This gives the protein CSAIRTGLNYGYTF.

This clonotype appeared many times. V usage is TRBV6-6 and J usage is TRBJ2-5; 9 bases are a match to TRBD1. CDR3 length: 14 residues. Germline CDR1 MNHNY, CDR2 SVGAGI (reference sequence). Trimming took 5 bases from V and 5 from J; bases not matched to a gene: 6. CDR3 sequence reads: CASSRDRVLETQYF. In nucleotides, the CDR3 is TGTGCCAGCAGTAGGGACAGGGTTTTGGAGACCCAGTACTTC.

In its sample, this clonotype was seen many times. The genes are TRBV20-1 and TRBJ1-5; tentative D call: TRBD1 (5 bases). Germline-derived CDR1 and CDR2 are DFQATT and SNEGSKA (reference sequence). V lost 1 base and J lost 4, with 14 bases in between. The CDR3 runs to 15 residues. CDR3 bases: TGCAGTGCTAGAGGTCGATCAGGGCTAAATCAGCCCCAGCATTTT. It translates to CSARGRSGLNQPQHF.

The table lists this clonotype with many counts. The rearrangement uses TRBV11-1 and TRBJ1-1; D not resolved. Per germline, CDR1 SGHAT and CDR2 FQDESV (reference sequence). The V and J ends lost 3 bases and 1 base respectively, with 6 bases between them. The length of the CDR3 is 13 residues. CDR3 protein: CASSLLENTEAFF. CDR3 nucleotides: TGTGCCAGCAGCTTGTTGGAGAACACTGAAGCTTTCTTT.

This clonotype was found many times. The chain recombines TRBV16 with TRBJ1-1; D uncertain. The CDR3 is 14 residues long. V gave up 2 bases and J gave up 5 bases, with 12 bases separating them. Germline CDR1 KGHSY, CDR2 FQNENV. The CDR3, as DNA: TGTGCCAGCAGCCAAACCTCCGGGGAAACTGAAGCTTTCTTT. Translating gives CASSQTSGETEAFF.